Each of the 23 T cell receptor gamma chains below was sequenced from the same sample in a study of gammadelta T cells in human blood. TCRdb repeated clone calling on the RT-PCR reads with CATT. This table holds over a hundred gamma-chain clones, 37% found once. Sequenced sample: Vgamma9Vdelta2 gamma-delta T cells from cord blood. These receptors were obtained from a newborn.

This clone counts as large. The V and J genes are TRGV9 and TRGJP. This CDR3 has 16 residues. Trimming took 5 bases from V and 7 from J; bases not matched to a gene: 8. Germline V gene lookup returns CDR1 GITISATS and CDR2 ISYDGTV (reference sequence). CDR3 in DNA: TGTGCCTTGTGGGGTCAACAGGAGTTGGGCAAAAAAATCAAGGTATTT. Protein product: CALWGQQELGKKIKVF.

This clone was seen a single time. With a far larger clone one base away, a read error is the likely cause. This chain joins TRGV9 and TRGJP. V was pared by 2 bases and J by 3 bases, with 4 bases of the junction left unmatched. CDR3 size: 17 residues. Germline V gene lookup returns CDR1 GITISATS and CDR2 ISYDGTV (reference sequence). The CDR3 bases are TGTGCCTTGTGGGAGGAGACGCAAGAGTTGGGCAAAAAAATCAAGGTATTT. Its protein is CALWEETQELGKKIKVF.

On this clone itself: This may arise from a read error, as a much more abundant clone is one base away. This sequence joins TRGV9 and TRGJ1 or TRGJ2. The CDR3 extends over 11 amino acids. Germline V gene sequence: CDR1 GITISATS, CDR2 ISYDGTV (reference sequence). V shed 1 base and J 6 bases; nucleotides not matched to a gene: 0. Here the CDR3 reads CALWEVYKKLF. Written as DNA, the CDR3 is TGTGCCTTGTGGGAGGTTTATAAGAAACTCTTT.

In its sample, this clone is hyperexpanded. The V gene is TRGV9, the J gene TRGJ1 or TRGJ2. Germline trimming cut 4 bases from V and 6 bases from J; bases unmatched to any gene: 3. Germline V gene sequence: CDR1 GITISATS, CDR2 ISYDGTV (reference sequence). The CDR3 is made up of 11 amino acids. The CDR3 bases are TGTGCCTTGTGGGATCGTTATAAGAAACTCTTT. Translation gives CALWDRYKKLF.

The genes are TRGV10 and TRGJP1. TRGV10 has ORF status, its function being uncertain. V trimming: 8 bases; J trimming: 2 bases; junction bases outside the gene matches: 6. The CDR3 is 14 residues long. Written as DNA, the CDR3 is TGTGCTGCGTGGGATTTGACCACTGGTTGGTTCAAGATATTT. It encodes CAAWDLTTGWFKIF.

As concerns this clone: It may be a read error: a sequence one base away is much more abundant. Other DNA sequences within the sample encode an identical CDR3. The chain has TRGV9 and TRGJP. Per germline, CDR1 GITISATS and CDR2 ISYDGTV (reference sequence). Trimming removed 0 bases from V and 7 bases from J; junction bases left unmatched: 0. CDR3 length: 15 residues. This CDR3 is CALWEVELGKKIKVF. The CDR3 DNA follows: TGTGCCTTGTGGGAGGTGGAGTTGGGCAAAAAAATCAAGGTATTT.

Remarks on this clone: Only one base separates this from a far larger clonotype, so it likely reflects a read error. The same CDR3 is also encoded by other DNA sequences in this sample. The chain links TRGV9 to TRGJP. In germline, CDR1 is GITISATS, CDR2 ISYDGTV (reference sequence). The CDR3 loop spans 17 amino acids. The CDR3 protein is CALWEVHGELGKKIKVF. CDR3 nucleotide sequence: TGCGCCTTGTGGGAGGTGCATGGAGAGTTGGGCAAAAAAATCAAGGTATTT.

About this clone itself: This likely traces to a read error, being one base from a far larger clone. V and J are TRGV9 and TRGJ1 or TRGJ2. CDR1 and CDR2 from the germline V gene are GITISATS and ISYDGTV (reference sequence). The CDR3 consists of 17 residues. DNA of the CDR3: TGTGCCTTGTGGGAGGTACCTTCGGGAATTCGACCTAGAAAGAACCTCTTT. This gives the protein CALWEVPSGIRPRKNLF.

On this clone itself: The TCRdb protein comes from a much larger clone and disagrees with this DNA's translation at residue 3, likely due to a read error; the protein given here is derived from the DNA. The chain employs TRGV9 and TRGJP. Germline CDR1 is GITISATS and CDR2 is ISYDGTV (reference sequence). The CDR3 is made up of 16 amino acids. CDR3: CAMWEVQELGKKIKVF. As DNA, the CDR3 is TGTGCCATGTGGGAGGTGCAAGAGTTGGGCAAAAAAATCAAGGTATTT.

With regard to this clone: A junction boundary mismatches the germline segment, possibly from a read error. This chain connects TRGV9 to TRGJP. CDR1 GITISATS and CDR2 ISYDGTV come from the germline V gene (reference sequence). The CDR3 runs to 14 residues. In DNA form, the CDR3 reads TGTGCCTTGTGGGAGGTGCAAGAGTTGGGCAAAAAAGTGTTC. Protein sequence: CALWEVQELGKKVF.

In regard to this clone: A far larger clone is a single base away, which makes a read error likely. The chain is built from TRGV10 and TRGJP1. TRGV10 counts as an open reading frame of uncertain function. The CDR3 is made up of 13 amino acids. V was pared by 8 bases and J by 7 bases, with 8 bases of the junction left unmatched. CDR3 DNA sequence: TGTGCTGCGTGGGATTCCATTGGTTGGTTCAAGATATTT. It specifies CAAWDSIGWFKIF.

As regards this clone: This is likely an artifact of a read error, given a far larger clone one base away. V gene TRGV9 combines with J gene TRGJP. Germline V lookup: CDR1 GITISATS, CDR2 ISYDGTV (reference sequence). This CDR3 is built from 17 residues. The CDR3 region has the DNA TGTGCCTTGTGGGAGGTGCATGGAGAGTTGGACAAAAAAATCAAGGTATTT. Translating it yields CALWEVHGELDKKIKVF.

Concerning this clone: A far larger clone is just one base off, so this is likely a read error. The genes are TRGV9 and TRGJP. The CDR3 has 16 amino acids. Germline CDR1 is GITISATS and CDR2 is ISYDGTV (reference sequence). CDR3 nucleotide sequence: TGTGCCTTGTGGGAGGTGCAAGAGTTGAGCAAAAAAATCAAGGTATTT. Protein sequence: CALWEVQELSKKIKVF.

This clone rates as large (0.1 to 1%). V gene TRGV9 combines with J gene TRGJP. The CDR3 covers 15 residues. V gave up 2 bases and J gave up 5 bases; unmatched junction bases: 0. Germline CDR1 reads GITISATS; CDR2 reads ISYDGTV (reference sequence). The CDR3 coding sequence is TGTGCCTTGTGGGAGGAAGAGTTGGGCAAAAAAATCAAGGTATTT. This encodes CALWEEELGKKIKVF.

A word on this clone: With only one base between it and a far larger clone, this is likely a read error. V usage is TRGV9 and J usage is TRGJP. This CDR3 contains 13 residues. V gave up 1 base and J gave up 17 bases; unmatched junction bases: 5. Per germline, CDR1 GITISATS and CDR2 ISYDGTV (reference sequence). The CDR3: CALWEVCEKIKVF. For the CDR3, the DNA is TGTGCCTTGTGGGAGGTCTGTGAAAAAATCAAGGTATTT.

Remarks on this clone: This likely traces to a read error, being one base from a far larger clone. The same CDR3 arises from other DNA sequences in this sample as well. The rearrangement uses TRGV10 and TRGJP1. TRGV10 is annotated as an ORF whose role is uncertain. This CDR3 is built from 13 residues. CDR3: CAAWDSTGWFKIF. CDR3 coding DNA: TGCGCTGCGTGGGATTCCACTGGTTGGTTCAAGATATTT.

By proportion, this clone is large (0.1 to 1%). The chain links TRGV9 to TRGJ1 or TRGJ2. The CDR3 contains 10 residues. In germline, CDR1 is GITISATS, CDR2 ISYDGTV (reference sequence). J was trimmed by 8 bases and V by 3 bases; bases with no gene match: 1. The CDR3 DNA sequence: TGTGCCTTGTGGGAGAATAAGAAACTCTTT. Encoded protein: CALWENKKLF.

Concerning this clone itself: A far larger clone is only one base removed, so a read error is likely. The rearrangement links TRGV10 to TRGJP1. TRGV10 is an open reading frame whose function is uncertain. The V and J ends lost 8 bases and 4 bases, in that order; junction bases with no gene match: 5. CDR3 size: 13 residues. The CDR3 DNA sequence: TGTGCTGCGTGGGATAACACTGGTTGGTTCAAGATATTT. It encodes CAAWDNTGWFKIF.

This clone is termed hyperexpanded. Other DNA variants within this sample encode the same CDR3. The rearrangement uses TRGV9 and TRGJP. CDR1 GITISATS and CDR2 ISYDGTV come from the germline V gene (reference sequence). The CDR3 spans 15 residues. V was pared by 1 base and J by 6 bases, with 0 bases of the junction left unmatched. CDR3 coding DNA: TGTGCCTTGTGGGAGGTAGAGTTGGGCAAAAAAATCAAGGTATTT. It codes for CALWEVELGKKIKVF.

Turning to this clone: This is likely an artifact of a read error, given a far larger clone one base away. This chain joins TRGV9 and TRGJP. This CDR3 has 17 residues. From germline, CDR1 is GITISATS and CDR2 ISYDGTV (reference sequence). The CDR3 spells CALWETFKELDKKIKVF. In DNA, the CDR3 is TGTGCCTTGTGGGAGACCTTTAAAGAGTTGGACAAAAAAATCAAGGTATTT.

A few counts support this clone. This chain joins TRGV9 and TRGJP1. With V trimmed by 0 bases and J by 9 bases, 1 base remained unmatched. This CDR3 spans 12 amino acids. In germline, CDR1 is GITISATS, CDR2 ISYDGTV (reference sequence). CDR3 DNA sequence: TGTGCCTTGTGGGAGGTGCGTTGGTTCAAGATATTT. Its protein is CALWEVRWFKIF.

This clone has a handful of counts. The TCRdb record carries a much larger clone's protein, which differs from this DNA's translation at residue 6; a read error is the likely cause, and the protein listed here is the DNA translation. The gene calls are TRGV9 and TRGJP. V was pared by 3 bases and J by 3 bases, with 2 bases of the junction left unmatched. Per the germline V gene, CDR1 is GITISATS and CDR2 is ISYDGTV (reference sequence). The CDR3 length is 16 residues. The CDR3 spells CALWELQELGKKIKVF. The CDR3 bases are TGTGCCTTGTGGGAGTTGCAAGAGTTGGGCAAAAAAATCAAGGTATTT.

This clone was recorded a few times. TCRdb shows a much larger clone's protein in place of this DNA's translation, and the two differ at residue 14, likely through a read error; the protein shown is translated from the DNA. The chain combines TRGV9 with TRGJP. The germline V gene encodes CDR1 GITISATS and CDR2 ISYDGTV (reference sequence). CDR3 length: 16 residues. The CDR3 DNA sequence: TGTGCCTTGTGGGAGGTGCAAGAGTTGGGCAAAAAAATCAGGGTATTT. It specifies CALWEVQELGKKIRVF.